The clone carrying this T cell receptor beta chain was counted a few times. Its antigen is unknown. The junction differs from germline at one of its ends, possibly a read error. The entry originates in a study of beta chain features in type 1 diabetes. Study-wide points: Within the patient group, naive, central memory and Treg TCRB repertoires appeared more similar to each other than within healthy donors. Within each of all four CD4+ subsets, Type 1 diabetes patients had TCRB CDR3s that were moderately but significantly shorter.

Sorting gave populations that all exceeded 98% purity. Expressed TCRB transcripts were sequenced, since all the RNA that had been isolated was reverse transcribed. Clones were read by immunoSEQ multiplex PCR, and TCRdb kept only the in-frame ones, dropping some. The table includes 50,000 to 70,000 clones, 40% to 65% detected once. The CDR3 covers 13 residues. Per the germline V gene, CDR1 is SEHNR and CDR2 is FQNEAQ (reference sequence). The chain carries TRBV7-9 and TRBJ2-1; D is unresolved. The sample comprised Tregs from blood. This clonotype originated in a woman aged 40 to 49 with type 1 diabetes. CDR3 region: CASSQRMANEQFF. CDR3 DNA sequence: TGCGCCAGCAGCCAGCGCATGGCGAATGAGCAGTTCTTC.